Sequencing of this T cell receptor beta chain was carried out in a study of regulatory T cells in long-lasting Graves disease. Study observations and caveats: Patients whose Graves' disease persisted exhibited lower TCR diversity than those newly diagnosed. Persistent patients shared 2,500 to 3,000 public clonotypes among themselves. Newly diagnosed patients shared fewer, at roughly 1,000.

From germline, CDR1 is MNHNY and CDR2 SVGAGI (reference sequence). This CDR3 has 15 residues. Trimming took off 0 bases at V and 7 bases at J, with 13 bases between the two ends. Time point denoted: newly diagnosed GD, antithyroid drugs for less than 3 months. Isolated PBMC RNA provided the starting material for the TCR library. The sample holds many counts of this clonotype. The antigen remains undetermined. Libraries of TCR beta came from iRepertoire HTBI primers plus Arm-PCR of CDR3 regions. One entry per CDR3 protein, called by TCRdb with MiXCR from the multiplex PCR reads. This table has approximately 560,000 distinct CDR3 sequences, about 16% appearing once. These data were also filed under a second study, of T cells in Graves' hyperthyroidism and ophthalmopathy.

This specimen was peripheral blood mononuclear cells (PBMCs), taken at new diagnosis, from a patient treated with antithyroid drugs. The V gene is TRBV6-6, the J gene TRBJ1-5; perhaps TRBD1 as D (6 bases). The TCR originated in a man younger than 35 with Graves disease. DNA for the CDR3: TGTGCCAGCAGTTACTCGATACAGGGAGGACAGCCCCAGCATTTT. It is translated as CASSYSIQGGQPQHF.